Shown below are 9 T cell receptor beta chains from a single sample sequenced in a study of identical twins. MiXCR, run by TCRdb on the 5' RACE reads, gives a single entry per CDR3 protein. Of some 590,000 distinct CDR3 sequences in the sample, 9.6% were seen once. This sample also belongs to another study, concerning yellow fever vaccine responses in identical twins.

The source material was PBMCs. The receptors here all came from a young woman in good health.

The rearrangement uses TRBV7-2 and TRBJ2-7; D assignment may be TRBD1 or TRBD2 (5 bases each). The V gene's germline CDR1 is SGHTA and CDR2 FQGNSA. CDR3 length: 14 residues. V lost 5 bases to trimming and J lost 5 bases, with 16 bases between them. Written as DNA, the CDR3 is TGTGCCAGCAGCCCCCTGGTCAGGGAGAACGAGCAGTACTTC. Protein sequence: CASSPLVRENEQYF.

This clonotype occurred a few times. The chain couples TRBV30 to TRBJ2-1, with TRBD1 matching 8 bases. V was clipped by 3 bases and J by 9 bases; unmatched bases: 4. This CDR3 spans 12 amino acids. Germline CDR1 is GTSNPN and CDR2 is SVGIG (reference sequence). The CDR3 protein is CAWSNRGIEQFF. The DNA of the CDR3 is TGTGCCTGGAGCAACAGGGGGATTGAGCAGTTCTTC.

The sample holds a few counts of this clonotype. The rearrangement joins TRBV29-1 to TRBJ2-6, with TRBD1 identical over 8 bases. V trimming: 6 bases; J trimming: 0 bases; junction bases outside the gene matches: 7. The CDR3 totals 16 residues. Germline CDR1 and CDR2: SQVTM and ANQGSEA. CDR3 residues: CSVRTGLTSGANVLTF. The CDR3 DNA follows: TGCAGCGTCAGGACAGGGCTTACCTCTGGGGCCAACGTCCTGACTTTC.

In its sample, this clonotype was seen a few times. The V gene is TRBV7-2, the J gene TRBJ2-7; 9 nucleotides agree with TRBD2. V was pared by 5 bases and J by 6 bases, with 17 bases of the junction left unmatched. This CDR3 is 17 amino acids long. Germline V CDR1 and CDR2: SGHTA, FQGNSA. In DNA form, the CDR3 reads TGTGCCAGCAGCCGACGGGTTGGGGCGGGGGGGCCGGGCGAGCAGTACTTC. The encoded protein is CASSRRVGAGGPGEQYF.

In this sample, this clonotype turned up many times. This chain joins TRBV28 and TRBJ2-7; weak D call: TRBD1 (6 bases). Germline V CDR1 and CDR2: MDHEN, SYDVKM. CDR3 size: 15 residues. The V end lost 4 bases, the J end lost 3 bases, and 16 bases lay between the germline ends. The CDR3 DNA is TGTGCCAGCAGTTCCTCCCGGACAGTGTACTACGAGCAGTACTTC. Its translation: CASSSSRTVYYEQYF.

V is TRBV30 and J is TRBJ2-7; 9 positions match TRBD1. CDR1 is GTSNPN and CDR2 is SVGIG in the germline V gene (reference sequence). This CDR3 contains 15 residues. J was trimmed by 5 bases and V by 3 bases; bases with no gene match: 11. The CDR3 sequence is CAWRIAGTGLHEQYF. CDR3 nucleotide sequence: TGTGCCTGGAGGATCGCCGGGACAGGGCTACACGAGCAGTACTTC.

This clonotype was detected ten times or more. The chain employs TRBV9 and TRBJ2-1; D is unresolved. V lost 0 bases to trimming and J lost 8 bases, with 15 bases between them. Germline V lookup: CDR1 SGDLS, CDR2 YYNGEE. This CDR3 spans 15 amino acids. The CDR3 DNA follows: TGTGCCAGCAGCGTAGGTTACTTAAGAGAGGATGAGCAGTTCTTC. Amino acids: CASSVGYLREDEQFF. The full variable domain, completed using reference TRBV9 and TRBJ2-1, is DSGVTQTPKHLITATGQRVTLRCSPRSGDLSVYWYQQSLDQGLQFLIQYYNGEERAKGNILERFSAQQFPDLHSELNLSSLELGDSALYFCASSVGYLREDEQFFGPGTRLTVL.

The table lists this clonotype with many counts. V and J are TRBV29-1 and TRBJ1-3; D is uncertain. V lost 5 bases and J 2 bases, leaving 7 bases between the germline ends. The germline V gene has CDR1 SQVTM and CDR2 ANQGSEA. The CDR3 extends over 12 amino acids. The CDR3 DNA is TGCAGCGTTTTTTTAACTGGAAACACCATATATTTT. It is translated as CSVFLTGNTIYF.

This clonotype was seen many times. DNA of the CDR3: TGTGCCAGCAGTTTTAGCGGCTACGAGCAGTACTTC. Protein: CASSFSGYEQYF. The chain couples TRBV12-3 or TRBV12-4 to TRBJ2-7, with TRBD2 as a possible D gene (6 bases). Trimming cost V 3 bases and J 3 bases, with 6 bases left between them. The CDR3 is 12 residues long.